These T cell receptor beta chains were read from a single sample in a study of neurological immune-mediated disorders. TCRdb analysed the 5' RACE reads with MiXCR anew, one entry per CDR3 protein. The sample lists 53,000 or so distinct CDR3 sequences, 7% to 10% occurring once. Source material: PBMCs. These receptors originate from a woman between 40 and 55 years old in good health. CDR3s include the opening cysteine and the closing phenylalanine or tryptophan. Each record gives: clone size, D gene, V gene, J gene, CDR3 protein, CDR3 DNA. The D gene is left open where the match is weak. The listing skips clone size in some rows; elsewhere it reads once, few, many or a size class.

clone_size: many
d_call: -
v_call: TRBV12-3/TRBV12-4
j_call: TRBJ2-5
cdr3_aa: CASSVRQREETQYF
cdr3_nt: TGTGCCAGCAGTGTGCGGCAAAGGGAAGAGACCCAGTACTTC

clone_size: -
d_call: -
v_call: TRBV20-1
j_call: TRBJ1-4
cdr3_aa: CSAGSNEKLFF
cdr3_nt: TGCAGTGCTGGCAGTAATGAAAAACTGTTTTTT

clone_size: many
d_call: -
v_call: TRBV21-1
j_call: TRBJ1-2
cdr3_aa: CASSTTGYTF
cdr3_nt: TGTGCCAGCAGCACCACAGGCTACACCTTC

clone_size: many
d_call: -
v_call: TRBV24-1
j_call: TRBJ2-1
cdr3_aa: CATSDYHGDEQFF
cdr3_nt: TGTGCCACCAGTGATTACCACGGGGATGAGCAGTTCTTC

clone_size: many
d_call: TRBD2
v_call: TRBV6-5
j_call: TRBJ2-7
cdr3_aa: CASMKTSASYEQYF
cdr3_nt: TGTGCCAGCATGAAGACTAGCGCCTCCTACGAGCAGTACTTC

clone_size: many
d_call: -
v_call: TRBV18
j_call: TRBJ1-5
cdr3_aa: CASSPSSNQPQHF
cdr3_nt: TGTGCCAGCTCACCATCCAGCAATCAGCCCCAGCATTTT

clone_size: -
d_call: -
v_call: TRBV5-1
j_call: TRBJ2-3
cdr3_aa: CASREGSTDTQYF
cdr3_nt: TGCGCCAGCAGAGAGGGCTCGACAGATACGCAGTATTTT

clone_size: many
d_call: TRBD2
v_call: TRBV12-3/TRBV12-4
j_call: TRBJ2-1
cdr3_aa: CASRLAGLNEQFF
cdr3_nt: TGTGCCAGCAGACTAGCGGGACTAAATGAGCAGTTCTTC

clone_size: many
d_call: -
v_call: TRBV5-1
j_call: TRBJ1-1
cdr3_aa: CASSLLQGGMNTEAFF
cdr3_nt: TGCGCCAGCAGCTTGCTACAGGGAGGAATGAACACTGAAGCTTTCTTT

clone_size: many
d_call: -
v_call: TRBV9
j_call: TRBJ1-6
cdr3_aa: CASSVRGRNDSPLHF
cdr3_nt: TGTGCCAGCAGCGTAAGGGGACGGAACGATTCACCCCTCCACTTT

clone_size: many
d_call: TRBD1
v_call: TRBV20-1
j_call: TRBJ1-2
cdr3_aa: CSARDLYTLTGNGYTF
cdr3_nt: TGCAGTGCTAGAGATCTATACACCCTGACAGGGAATGGCTACACCTTC

clone_size: many
d_call: TRBD2
v_call: TRBV12-3/TRBV12-4
j_call: TRBJ2-3
cdr3_aa: CASSLGLAATDTQYF
cdr3_nt: TGTGCCAGCAGCCTTGGGCTAGCGGCCACAGATACGCAGTATTTT

clone_size: many
d_call: TRBD1
v_call: TRBV2
j_call: TRBJ2-5
cdr3_aa: CASSRDRVRETQYF
cdr3_nt: TGTGCCAGCAGCCGGGACAGGGTTCGAGAGACCCAGTACTTC

clone_size: many
d_call: -
v_call: TRBV7-8
j_call: TRBJ2-3
cdr3_aa: CASSLMTGPDTQYF
cdr3_nt: TGTGCCAGCAGCCTGATGACAGGCCCAGATACGCAGTATTTT

clone_size: many
d_call: TRBD2
v_call: TRBV7-2
j_call: TRBJ2-7
cdr3_aa: CASSLTSGRSYEQYF
cdr3_nt: TGTGCCAGCAGCTTAACTAGCGGGAGGTCCTACGAGCAGTACTTC

clone_size: many
d_call: -
v_call: TRBV5-1
j_call: TRBJ1-4
cdr3_aa: CASSTGQYNEKLFF
cdr3_nt: TGCGCCAGCAGCACTGGACAGTATAATGAAAAACTGTTTTTT

clone_size: many
d_call: -
v_call: TRBV5-6
j_call: TRBJ1-2
cdr3_aa: CASSFQGTGYTF
cdr3_nt: TGTGCCAGCAGCTTCCAGGGGACCGGCTACACCTTC

clone_size: few
d_call: -
v_call: TRBV15
j_call: TRBJ1-1
cdr3_aa: CATSIHTGNTEAFF
cdr3_nt: TGTGCCACCAGCATCCACACTGGGAACACTGAAGCTTTCTTT

clone_size: many
d_call: -
v_call: TRBV7-3
j_call: TRBJ1-2
cdr3_aa: CASSPNPTHGYTF
cdr3_nt: TGTGCCAGCAGCCCTAACCCAACGCATGGCTACACCTTC

clone_size: few
d_call: -
v_call: TRBV11-2
j_call: TRBJ2-1
cdr3_aa: CASSLRNHYNEQFF
cdr3_nt: TGTGCCAGCAGCTTAAGGAACCACTACAATGAGCAGTTCTTC

clone_size: many
d_call: TRBD2
v_call: TRBV7-7
j_call: TRBJ2-1
cdr3_aa: CASSLGRGGVDEQFF
cdr3_nt: TGTGCTAGCAGCTTAGGACGGGGGGGAGTTGATGAGCAGTTCTTC

clone_size: many
d_call: -
v_call: TRBV4-1
j_call: TRBJ2-6
cdr3_aa: CASSQGIEISGANVLTF
cdr3_nt: TGCGCCAGCAGCCAAGGCATCGAGATCTCTGGGGCCAACGTCCTGACTTTC

clone_size: many
d_call: -
v_call: TRBV7-6
j_call: TRBJ2-1
cdr3_aa: CASSLGSRRALSYNEQFF
cdr3_nt: TGTGCCAGCAGCTTAGGTTCTCGGAGGGCTCTCTCCTACAATGAGCAGTTCTTC

clone_size: many
d_call: -
v_call: TRBV27
j_call: TRBJ2-7
cdr3_aa: CASSFSRADEQYF
cdr3_nt: TGTGCCAGCAGTTTTAGCAGGGCCGACGAGCAGTACTTC

clone_size: medium-sized
d_call: TRBD2
v_call: TRBV7-2
j_call: TRBJ2-1
cdr3_aa: CASSLGAGGGYNEQFF
cdr3_nt: TGTGCCAGCAGCTTAGGGGCGGGAGGAGGCTACAATGAGCAGTTCTTC

clone_size: many
d_call: TRBD2
v_call: TRBV18
j_call: TRBJ2-7
cdr3_aa: CASKTSGSWEQYF
cdr3_nt: TGTGCCAGCAAGACTAGCGGGTCGTGGGAGCAGTACTTC

clone_size: many
d_call: -
v_call: TRBV6-5
j_call: TRBJ1-1
cdr3_aa: CASSSYDGVNTEAFF
cdr3_nt: TGTGCCAGCAGTTCCTATGATGGGGTAAACACTGAAGCTTTCTTT

clone_size: many
d_call: TRBD2
v_call: TRBV5-5
j_call: TRBJ2-1
cdr3_aa: CASSFDAGEYNEQFF
cdr3_nt: TGTGCCAGCAGCTTCGATGCGGGAGAGTACAATGAGCAGTTCTTC

clone_size: many
d_call: -
v_call: TRBV3-1
j_call: TRBJ2-1
cdr3_aa: CASSPLGAPPYNEQFF
cdr3_nt: TGTGCCAGCAGCCCCTTAGGTGCGCCACCCTACAATGAGCAGTTCTTC

clone_size: many
d_call: -
v_call: TRBV19
j_call: TRBJ1-4
cdr3_aa: CASSGPAAANEKLFF
cdr3_nt: TGTGCCAGTAGTGGCCCAGCGGCCGCTAATGAAAAACTGTTTTTT

clone_size: many
d_call: -
v_call: TRBV6-6
j_call: TRBJ2-1
cdr3_aa: CASSLLVSYNEQFF
cdr3_nt: TGTGCCAGCAGTCTCCTAGTCTCCTACAATGAGCAGTTCTTC

clone_size: many
d_call: TRBD1
v_call: TRBV7-6
j_call: TRBJ2-7
cdr3_aa: CASSFSQGASYEQYF
cdr3_nt: TGTGCCAGCAGCTTTAGCCAGGGGGCCTCCTACGAGCAGTACTTC

clone_size: many
d_call: -
v_call: TRBV5-1
j_call: TRBJ2-2
cdr3_aa: CASSLTVGPNTGELFF
cdr3_nt: TGCGCCAGCAGCTTGACCGTTGGACCCAACACCGGGGAGCTGTTTTTT

clone_size: many
d_call: -
v_call: TRBV5-1
j_call: TRBJ2-2
cdr3_aa: CASSLGPMNTGELFF
cdr3_nt: TGCGCCAGCAGCTTGGGACCGATGAACACCGGGGAGCTGTTTTTT

clone_size: -
d_call: -
v_call: TRBV9
j_call: TRBJ2-3
cdr3_aa: CASSVGTSSLGDTQYF
cdr3_nt: TGTGCCAGCAGCGTAGGCACGTCATCATTGGGAGATACGCAGTATTTT

clone_size: few
d_call: -
v_call: TRBV11-2
j_call: TRBJ2-5
cdr3_aa: CASSFRKTQYF
cdr3_nt: TGTGCCAGCAGCTTTAGGAAGACCCAGTACTTC

clone_size: many
d_call: TRBD1
v_call: TRBV18
j_call: TRBJ2-7
cdr3_aa: CASSPQVGTGDQEQYF
cdr3_nt: TGTGCCAGCTCACCTCAGGTCGGGACAGGGGATCAAGAGCAGTACTTC

clone_size: many
d_call: -
v_call: TRBV24-1
j_call: TRBJ1-5
cdr3_aa: CATSASANSNQPQHF
cdr3_nt: TGTGCCACCAGTGCCAGCGCCAATAGCAATCAGCCCCAGCATTTT

clone_size: many
d_call: -
v_call: TRBV14
j_call: TRBJ1-1
cdr3_aa: CASSQFIGGMNTEAFF
cdr3_nt: TGTGCCAGCAGCCAATTTATAGGGGGAATGAACACTGAAGCTTTCTTT

clone_size: many
d_call: -
v_call: TRBV6-5
j_call: TRBJ1-1
cdr3_aa: CASSYSRGADTEAFF
cdr3_nt: TGTGCCAGCAGTTACTCCCGGGGGGCAGACACTGAAGCTTTCTTT

clone_size: -
d_call: -
v_call: TRBV2
j_call: TRBJ1-2
cdr3_aa: CASSDNGARYGYTF
cdr3_nt: TGTGCCAGCAGTGATAATGGGGCCCGCTATGGCTACACCTTC

clone_size: once
d_call: -
v_call: TRBV29-1
j_call: TRBJ1-5
cdr3_aa: CSVGGVGQTQHF
cdr3_nt: TGCAGCGTTGGTGGGGTTGGGCAGACCCAACATTTT

clone_size: -
d_call: TRBD2
v_call: TRBV4-3
j_call: TRBJ2-3
cdr3_aa: CASSQGLARDTQYF
cdr3_nt: TGCGCCAGCAGCCAAGGACTAGCGCGAGATACGCAGTATTTT

clone_size: many
d_call: TRBD1
v_call: TRBV4-1
j_call: TRBJ2-3
cdr3_aa: CASSHRLRQGAGADTQYF
cdr3_nt: TGCGCCAGCAGCCATCGCCTACGACAGGGGGCTGGGGCAGATACGCAGTATTTT

clone_size: many
d_call: -
v_call: TRBV4-3
j_call: TRBJ1-5
cdr3_aa: CASSQGSYQPQHF
cdr3_nt: TGCGCCAGCAGCCAAGGGAGCTATCAGCCCCAGCATTTT

clone_size: many
d_call: -
v_call: TRBV2
j_call: TRBJ1-1
cdr3_aa: CASRRDREFEAFF
cdr3_nt: TGTGCCAGCAGACGCGACAGAGAATTTGAAGCTTTCTTT

clone_size: many
d_call: -
v_call: TRBV6-5
j_call: TRBJ1-5
cdr3_aa: CASSYSQSSNQPQHF
cdr3_nt: TGTGCCAGCAGTTACTCTCAATCTAGCAATCAGCCCCAGCATTTT

clone_size: many
d_call: -
v_call: TRBV7-9
j_call: TRBJ1-1
cdr3_aa: CASWGTEAFF
cdr3_nt: TGTGCCAGCTGGGGGACTGAAGCTTTCTTT

clone_size: many
d_call: -
v_call: TRBV6-2/TRBV6-3
j_call: TRBJ1-1
cdr3_aa: CATSATGNTEAFF
cdr3_nt: TGTGCCACCTCCGCCACAGGTAACACTGAAGCTTTCTTT

clone_size: many
d_call: -
v_call: TRBV4-3
j_call: TRBJ2-4
cdr3_aa: CASSQANGGPSIQYF
cdr3_nt: TGCGCCAGCAGCCAAGCGAATGGGGGCCCAAGCATTCAGTACTTC

clone_size: many
d_call: -
v_call: TRBV10-2
j_call: TRBJ2-7
cdr3_aa: CASSESAGMTYEQYF
cdr3_nt: TGCGCCAGCAGTGAGTCGGCAGGGATGACCTACGAGCAGTACTTC

clone_size: many
d_call: -
v_call: TRBV5-1
j_call: TRBJ1-3
cdr3_aa: CASSLDGVRSGNTIYF
cdr3_nt: TGCGCCAGCAGCTTGGATGGTGTACGTTCTGGAAACACCATATATTTT

clone_size: many
d_call: TRBD1
v_call: TRBV4-3
j_call: TRBJ1-1
cdr3_aa: CASSQRDRDLEAFF
cdr3_nt: TGCGCCAGCAGCCAAAGAGACAGGGATCTTGAAGCTTTCTTT

clone_size: many
d_call: TRBD2
v_call: TRBV6-2/TRBV6-3
j_call: TRBJ2-4
cdr3_aa: CASSTPGLAGPRWIQYF
cdr3_nt: TGTGCCAGCAGTACCCCGGGACTAGCGGGCCCAAGGTGGATTCAGTACTTC

clone_size: many
d_call: -
v_call: TRBV5-1
j_call: TRBJ2-6
cdr3_aa: CASSLKPTGSGANVLTF
cdr3_nt: TGCGCCAGCAGCTTGAAACCCACGGGCTCTGGGGCCAACGTCCTGACTTTC

clone_size: once
d_call: -
v_call: TRBV7-2
j_call: TRBJ2-1
cdr3_aa: CASSFYICSASTLAGGPVVNEQFF
cdr3_nt: -

clone_size: many
d_call: TRBD2
v_call: TRBV5-1
j_call: TRBJ2-7
cdr3_aa: CASSLVERGSSYEQYF
cdr3_nt: TGCGCCAGCAGCCTGGTCGAGCGGGGAAGCTCCTACGAGCAGTACTTC

clone_size: -
d_call: -
v_call: TRBV24-1
j_call: TRBJ1-1
cdr3_aa: CVTSDGGNTEALF
cdr3_nt: TGTGTCACCAGTGACGGGGGAAACACTGAAGCTTTATTT

clone_size: many
d_call: -
v_call: TRBV7-8
j_call: TRBJ1-2
cdr3_aa: CASSLVQTDPGGYTF
cdr3_nt: TGTGCCAGCAGCTTAGTCCAGACCGATCCAGGTGGCTACACCTTC

clone_size: -
d_call: TRBD1
v_call: TRBV7-2
j_call: TRBJ1-5
cdr3_aa: CASSSTGGLNQPQHF
cdr3_nt: TGTGCCAGCAGCTCGACAGGGGGCCTAAATCAGCCCCAGCATTTT